These T cell receptor beta chains were read from a single sample in a study of T cells in Graves' hyperthyroidism and ophthalmopathy. TCRdb redid the calling of the multiplex PCR reads with MiXCR, one entry per CDR3 protein. The repertoire holds about 130,000 distinct CDR3 sequences, with roughly a fifth as singletons. The sequencing sample was made of blood. These receptors came from a woman in her fifties or sixties with Graves' hyperthyroidism that later progressed to Graves' ophthalmopathy. CDR3s include the opening cysteine and the closing phenylalanine or tryptophan. D genes are given only for firm matches. The size of a clone is reported for some rows only, either as once, few or many, or as a class for expanded clones.

d_gene,v_gene,j_gene,abundance,CDR3aa,CDR3nt
.,TRBV3-1,TRBJ2-5,.,CASSQGEYKYF,TGTGCCAGCAGCCAAGGGGAGTACAAGTACTTC
TRBD2,TRBV19,TRBJ2-1,many,CASSIRTSGEQFF,TGTGCCAGTAGTATTAGGACTAGCGGTGAGCAGTTCTTC
.,TRBV5-1,TRBJ2-1,many,CASSLARQVYNEQFF,TGCGCCAGCAGCTTGGCCCGACAGGTTTACAATGAGCAGTTCTTC
.,TRBV5-6,TRBJ1-6,.,CASSLRRVNNSPLHF,TGTGCCAGCAGCTTGCGCAGGGTCAATAATTCACCCCTCCACTTT
.,TRBV29-1,TRBJ2-7,many,CSAGQTNYEQYF,TGCAGCGCAGGACAGACCAACTACGAGCAGTACTTC
TRBD1,TRBV4-2,TRBJ2-2,.,CASSQDGGYRGDGELFF,TGTGCCAGCAGCCAAGACGGGGGTTACAGGGGGGACGGGGAGCTGTTTTTT
.,TRBV28,TRBJ2-5,many,CASSLPQGKGETQYF,TGTGCCAGCAGTTTACCCCAGGGAAAAGGAGAGACCCAGTACTTC
.,TRBV20-1,TRBJ2-3,many,CSATAGTDTQYF,TGCAGTGCTACCGCGGGCACAGATACGCAGTATTTT
.,TRBV10-1,TRBJ1-5,.,CASSGQKSNQPQHF,TGCGCCAGCAGTGGACAGAAAAGCAATCAGCCCCAGCATTTT
TRBD2,TRBV20-1,TRBJ2-3,medium-sized,CSASKQSGRADTQYF,TGCAGTGCTAGTAAGCAAAGCGGGAGGGCAGATACGCAGTATTTT
.,TRBV11-1,TRBJ2-7,.,CASSPRDKYYEQYF,TGTGCCAGCAGCCCTCGGGACAAGTACTACGAGCAGTACTTC
.,TRBV11-2,TRBJ1-2,many,CASSPGRVYGYTF,TGTGCCAGCAGCCCGGGGAGGGTCTATGGCTACACCTTC
.,TRBV7-3,TRBJ2-5,many,CASSLAGPGSQETQYF,TGTGCCAGCAGCTTAGCAGGACCGGGGTCTCAAGAGACCCAGTACTTC
.,TRBV11-2,TRBJ2-3,many,CASSLGTQDTQYF,TGTGCCAGCAGCCTTGGGACACAGGATACGCAGTATTTT
.,TRBV7-2,TRBJ2-5,.,CASSYIGRIQETQYF,TGTGCCAGCAGCTATATAGGACGGATCCAAGAGACCCAGTACTTC
.,TRBV28,TRBJ2-3,.,CASREVGGTDTQYF,TGTGCCAGCAGGGAGGTAGGGGGAACAGATACGCAGTATTTT